Below, 12 T cell receptor beta chains from the same sample are listed, as sequenced in a study of CD8 T cells in Susac syndrome (dated by TCRdb to between 2019 and 2020). The receptor library was made with the immunoSEQ multiplex PCR assay. RNA was extracted with the RNeasy kit and about 0.45 to 1 ug was reverse transcribed using random hexamers. Through fastp at Q25 and MiXCR, TCRdb rebuilt clones from the public reads, retaining in-frame beta chains. Here each entry gathers all rows of one CDR3 protein and keeps the most common genes and DNA. This sample lists 200,000 to 250,000 distinct CDR3 sequences; about 93% were detected once. The ten largest clones take up around 0.13% of the sample. The sample taken for sequencing was CD8+ T cells from PBMCs. The receptors shown here come from a human donor with multiple sclerosis.

Note on this clonotype: This CDR3 fails to terminate in the conserved phenylalanine or tryptophan, so it likely reflects a read error. The chain combines TRBV29-1 with TRBJ1-1; D is undetermined. V dropped 3 bases and J dropped 0 bases, with 11 bases sitting between them. The germline V gene has CDR1 SQVTM and CDR2 ANQGSEA. There are 14 residues in the CDR3. The CDR3 DNA reads TGCAGCGTTGATGAGGCCACCTTGAACACTGAAGCTTTCCTT. Protein: CSVDEATLNTEAFL.

The chain has TRBV6-5 and TRBJ2-1; 11 nucleotides agree with TRBD2. CDR3 length equals 17 residues. V gave up 4 bases and J gave up 0 bases; unmatched junction bases: 5. Germline lookup yields CDR1 MNHEY and CDR2 SVGAGI. CDR3 sequence reads: CASSSTSGSSSYNEQFF. CDR3 nucleotides: TGTGCCAGCAGTTCAACTAGCGGGAGTAGCTCCTACAATGAGCAGTTCTTC.

The chain employs TRBV9 and TRBJ2-3; D unresolved. Germline assignment: CDR1 SGDLS and CDR2 YYNGEE. The CDR3 totals 15 residues. The V end lost 0 bases, the J end lost 6 bases, and 14 bases lay between the germline ends. CDR3 in amino acids: CASSVDQNLVDTQYF. DNA of the CDR3: TGTGCCAGCAGCGTAGATCAGAACCTGGTCGATACGCAGTATTTT.

The CDR3 DNA is TGCGCCAGCAGCCAAGGGGAGATAAACAGGGGAGGAAACTATGGCTACACCTTC. Its translation: CASSQGEINRGGNYGYTF. The chain is built from TRBV4-1 and TRBJ1-2, with TRBD1 identical over 7 bases. CDR3 length: 18 amino acids. Germline V gives CDR1 MGHRA, CDR2 YSYEKL. With V trimmed by 1 base and J by 2 bases, 13 bases remained unmatched.

This chain joins TRBV10-3 and TRBJ2-7, with 13 bases identical to TRBD2. With 4 bases clipped from V and 3 bases from J, the junction kept 15 bases outside the gene matches. The germline V gene encodes CDR1 ENHRY and CDR2 SYGVKD. The CDR3 has 19 residues. CDR3 DNA: TGTGCCATCAGTGCTGGCGGCTTCGGGACTAGCGGGAACCGCTACGAGCAGTACTTC. Encoded protein: CAISAGGFGTSGNRYEQYF.

V usage is TRBV29-1 and J usage is TRBJ2-5; D possibly corresponds to TRBD1 (6 bases). CDR1 is SQVTM, CDR2 ANQGSEA, per germline. V was shortened by 6 bases and J by 4 bases, with 12 bases between the two germline ends. CDR3 length: 12 residues. The CDR3 loop reads CSVTDSGETQYF. The DNA of the CDR3 is TGCAGCGTGACGGACAGCGGAGAGACCCAGTACTTC.

The V and J genes are TRBV19 and TRBJ2-1; 14 nucleotides agree with TRBD2. Germline CDR1 is LNHDA and CDR2 is SQIVND (reference sequence). With V trimmed by 3 bases and J by 1 base, 2 bases remained unmatched. The CDR3 has 17 residues. The chain's CDR3 is CASSIGLAGGSYNEQFF. The CDR3 DNA sequence: TGTGCCAGTAGTATCGGACTAGCGGGGGGTTCCTACAATGAGCAGTTCTTC.

The chain combines TRBV12-3 or TRBV12-4 with TRBJ2-1; unclear D gene. V lost 3 bases and J lost 7, with 7 bases in between. CDR3 size: 12 residues. CDR3 protein: CASSLMGNEQFF. In DNA form, the CDR3 reads TGTGCCAGCAGTTTGATGGGGAATGAGCAGTTCTTC.

This chain uses TRBV2 with TRBJ2-6; D is ambiguous. The CDR3 length is 16 residues. V dropped 3 bases and J dropped 0 bases, with 9 bases sitting between them. CDR1 and CDR2 from the germline V gene are SNHLY and FYNNEI. The DNA of the CDR3 is TGTGCCAGCAGTGACGTTGAGTACTCTGGGGCCAACGTCCTGACTTTC. It specifies CASSDVEYSGANVLTF.

This clonotype was observed once. J is TRBJ2-3 and V is TRBV9; 10 positions match TRBD2. Germline lookup yields CDR1 SGDLS and CDR2 YYNGEE. The CDR3 runs to 15 residues. The junction had 3 bases not matched to a gene; V was cut back by 1 base and J by 4 bases. The CDR3 sequence is CASSVYSGGPDTQYF. The CDR3 DNA reads TGTGCCAGCAGCGTATATAGCGGGGGGCCAGATACGCAGTATTTT.

The chain uses TRBV4-1 and TRBJ2-5; D is perhaps TRBD1 or TRBD2 (5 bases each). Trimming cost V 4 bases and J 4 bases, with 19 bases left between them. The germline V gene encodes CDR1 MGHRA and CDR2 YSYEKL. CDR3 length: 16 residues. The CDR3 region has the DNA TGCGCCAGCAGCCCTTGGGACGGTGGGGTTGTAGAGACCCAGTACTTC. The encoded protein is CASSPWDGGVVETQYF.

This rearrangement joins TRBV6-6 to TRBJ2-7; D remains ambiguous. V lost 3 bases and J lost 5, with 17 bases in between. CDR3 length: 15 amino acids. Germline V gene data show CDR1 as MNHNY and CDR2 as SVGAGI (reference sequence). The CDR3 loop is CASSYSSIVVDEQYF. In nucleotides, the CDR3 is TGTGCCAGCAGTTATAGCAGTATTGTCGTCGACGAGCAGTACTTC.